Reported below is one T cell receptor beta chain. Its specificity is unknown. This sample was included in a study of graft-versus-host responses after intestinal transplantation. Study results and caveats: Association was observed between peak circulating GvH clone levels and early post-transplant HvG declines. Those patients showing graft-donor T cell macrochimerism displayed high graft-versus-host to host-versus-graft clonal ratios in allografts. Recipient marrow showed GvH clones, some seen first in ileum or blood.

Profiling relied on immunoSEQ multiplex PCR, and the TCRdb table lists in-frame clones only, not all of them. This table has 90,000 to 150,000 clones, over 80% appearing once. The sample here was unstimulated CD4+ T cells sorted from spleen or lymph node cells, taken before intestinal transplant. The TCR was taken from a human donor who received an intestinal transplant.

CDR3 sequence (DNA): TGTGCCAGCAGTGTGAGACAGGGGCCCAAAAGTGAGCAGTTCTTC. It encodes CASSVRQGPKSEQFF. This chain links TRBV25-1 with TRBJ2-1; the match to TRBD1 covers 8 bases. J lost 9 bases, V lost 4 bases, and 11 bases had no gene match. CDR1 and CDR2 from the germline V gene are MGHDK and SYGVNS. The CDR3 contains 15 residues.